Listed below are T cell receptor beta chains from one sample, sequenced in a study of monozygotic twins with inflammatory bowel disease. After re-calling the 5' RACE reads, TCRdb lists one entry per CDR3 protein, DNA absent. This sample lists 300,000 to 350,000 distinct CDR3 sequences; its ten largest clones have 2% to 2.5%. Source material: blood. Every receptor here comes from a human donor with ulcerative colitis or Crohn's disease, or a healthy co-twin of an affected twin (not recorded which). Both conserved end residues are part of each CDR3. Fields, in order: J gene, V gene, CDR3 protein.

j_call: TRBJ2-7; v_call: TRBV29-1; cdr3_aa: CSVEQKGQGAVYEQYF
j_call: TRBJ2-5; v_call: TRBV7-2; cdr3_aa: CASSRGQLQETQYF
j_call: TRBJ2-1; v_call: TRBV5-1; cdr3_aa: CASSLDRRGFYNEQFF
j_call: TRBJ2-2; v_call: TRBV12-3/TRBV12-4; cdr3_aa: CASSSGLAHTGELFF
j_call: TRBJ2-1; v_call: TRBV18; cdr3_aa: CASSNSSEQFF
j_call: TRBJ2-1; v_call: TRBV5-1; cdr3_aa: CASSLGEDEQFF
j_call: TRBJ2-1; v_call: TRBV15; cdr3_aa: CATSRDLGQGANEQFF
j_call: TRBJ2-1; v_call: TRBV5-4; cdr3_aa: CASSSSDRVTYNEQFF
j_call: TRBJ1-5; v_call: TRBV4-1; cdr3_aa: CASSQEPDDQPQHF
j_call: TRBJ1-2; v_call: TRBV3-1; cdr3_aa: CASSQVVSEGYTF
j_call: TRBJ1-5; v_call: TRBV20-1; cdr3_aa: CSASGWEYSNQPQHF
j_call: TRBJ2-1; v_call: TRBV15; cdr3_aa: CATSTSGSYNEQFF
j_call: TRBJ2-3; v_call: TRBV7-2; cdr3_aa: CASSREGTGGTDTQYF
j_call: TRBJ2-3; v_call: TRBV6-2/TRBV6-3; cdr3_aa: CASSFGQHTDTQYF
j_call: TRBJ1-5; v_call: TRBV30; cdr3_aa: CAWSADSNQPQHF
j_call: TRBJ2-3; v_call: TRBV3-1; cdr3_aa: CASSRSGAKGTDTQYF
j_call: TRBJ2-2; v_call: TRBV20-1; cdr3_aa: CSARGNEGGETGELFF
j_call: TRBJ2-3; v_call: TRBV29-1; cdr3_aa: CSVGQDTDTQYF
j_call: TRBJ1-6; v_call: TRBV3-1; cdr3_aa: CASSIRTGSNSPLHF